This note documents a single T cell receptor (beta chain) sequence. Its target is not known. This sample was taken from a study of shared clonotypes between healthy human individuals. Study-level points and caveats: Naive CD4 clonotypes overlapped across a handful of donors at roughly 5%.

The CDR3 has 14 residues. Germline trimming cut 6 bases from V and 12 bases from J; bases unmatched to any gene: 13. Germline V gene data show CDR1 as SNHLY and CDR2 as FYNNEI. TCRdb keeps only in-frame clones here, not all; method: immunoSEQ multiplex PCR. The table has hundreds of thousands of clones, approximately 74% seen once; the top ten hold more than 1.5%. This TCR came from a woman aged 25-40 years in good health. The chain carries TRBV2 and TRBJ2-7; 11 positions agree with TRBD2. Sequences were obtained from memory CD4+ T cells sorted from blood. The subset here: CD45RA-negative fraction. The CDR3 DNA reads as TGTGCCAGCAGGGGGACTAGCGGCAAACTAGAGTCGTACTTC. Amino acids: CASRGTSGKLESYF.